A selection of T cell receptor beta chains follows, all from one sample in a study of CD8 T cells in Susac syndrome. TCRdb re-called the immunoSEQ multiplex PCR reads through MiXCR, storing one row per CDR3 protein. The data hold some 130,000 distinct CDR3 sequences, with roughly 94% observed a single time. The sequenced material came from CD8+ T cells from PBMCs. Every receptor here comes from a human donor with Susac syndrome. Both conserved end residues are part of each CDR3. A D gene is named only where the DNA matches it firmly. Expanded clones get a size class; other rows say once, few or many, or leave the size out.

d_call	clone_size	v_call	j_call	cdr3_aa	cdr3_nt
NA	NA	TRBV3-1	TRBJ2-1	CASSQEGSRWTWTYNEQFF	TGTGCCAGCAGCCAAGAAGGGTCTAGGTGGACCTGGACCTACAATGAGCAGTTCTTC
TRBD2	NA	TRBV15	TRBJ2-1	CATSRESGSSYNEQFF	TGTGCCACCAGCAGAGAGAGCGGGAGCTCCTACAATGAGCAGTTCTTC
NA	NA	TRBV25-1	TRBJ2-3	CASSGSDTQYF	TGTGCCAGCAGTGGCTCAGATACGCAGTATTTT
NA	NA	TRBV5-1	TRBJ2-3	CASRNNMIPTDTQYF	TGCGCCAGCAGGAATAACATGATCCCCACAGATACGCAGTATTTT
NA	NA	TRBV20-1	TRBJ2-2	CSAEGQANTGELFF	TGCAGTGCTGAGGGCCAGGCGAACACCGGGGAGCTGTTTTTT
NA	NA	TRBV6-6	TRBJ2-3	CASSYGEADTQYF	TGTGCCAGCAGTTACGGTGAGGCAGATACGCAGTATTTT
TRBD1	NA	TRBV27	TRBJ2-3	CASSSRTGIVRTDTQYF	TGTGCCAGCAGTTCGCGGACAGGGATTGTCCGCACAGATACGCAGTATTTT
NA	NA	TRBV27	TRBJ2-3	CASSFNPEGDTQYF	TGTGCCAGCAGTTTCAACCCGGAGGGGGATACGCAGTATTTT
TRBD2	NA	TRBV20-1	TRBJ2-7	CSADHSGDFSYEQYF	TGCAGTGCGGACCATAGCGGGGACTTCTCCTACGAGCAGTACTTC
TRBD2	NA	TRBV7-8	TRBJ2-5	CASRLRVAGGKETQYF	TGTGCCAGCAGACTTAGGGTAGCGGGGGGGAAAGAGACCCAGTACTTC
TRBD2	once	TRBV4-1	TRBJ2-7	CASSQLAGGPYEQYF	TGCGCCAGCAGCCAACTAGCGGGAGGGCCCTACGAGCAGTACTTC
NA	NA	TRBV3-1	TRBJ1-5	CASSPWGEDQPQHF	TGTGCCAGCAGCCCGTGGGGGGAGGATCAGCCCCAGCATTTT
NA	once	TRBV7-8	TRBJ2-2	CASSPGRTDGELFF	TGTGCCAGCAGCCCCGGCCGAACGGACGGGGAGCTGTTTTTT
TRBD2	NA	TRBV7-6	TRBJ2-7	CASSLVRTSGSEQYF	TGTGCCAGCAGCTTAGTTCGGACTAGCGGTTCCGAGCAGTACTTC
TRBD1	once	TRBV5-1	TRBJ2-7	CASSPYFEPGQGYEQYF	TGCGCCAGCAGCCCATACTTCGAACCGGGACAGGGCTACGAGCAGTACTTC
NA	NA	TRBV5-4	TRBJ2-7	CASSFTGNEQYF	TGTGCCAGCAGCTTTACGGGGAACGAGCAGTACTTC
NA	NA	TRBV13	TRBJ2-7	CASSLTRGSEQYF	TGTGCCAGCAGCTTGACCCGGGGGTCCGAGCAGTACTTC
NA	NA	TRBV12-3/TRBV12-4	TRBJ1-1	CASSFFWAEAFF	TGTGCCAGCAGTTTTTTTTGGGCAGAAGCTTTCTTT
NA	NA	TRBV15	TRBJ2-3	CATSREPTGSTDTQYF	TGTGCCACCAGCAGAGAACCAACGGGGAGCACAGATACGCAGTATTTT
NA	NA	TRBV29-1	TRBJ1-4	CSAHWGSNEKLFF	TGCAGCGCTCATTGGGGCTCCAATGAAAAACTGTTTTTT
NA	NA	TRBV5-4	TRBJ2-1	CASSFQGGELGFF	TGTGCCAGCAGCTTCCAAGGGGGAGAGTTGGGGTTCTTC
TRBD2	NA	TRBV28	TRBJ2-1	CASSLWASGRLEQFF	TGTGCCAGCAGTTTATGGGCTAGCGGGAGACTTGAGCAGTTCTTC
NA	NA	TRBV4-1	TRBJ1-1	CASSQDPSFTEAFF	TGCGCCAGCAGCCAAGACCCCTCATTTACTGAAGCTTTCTTT
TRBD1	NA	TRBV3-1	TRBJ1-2	CASSQDPGGAHGYTF	TGTGCCAGCAGCCAAGATCCAGGGGGAGCCCATGGCTACACCTTC
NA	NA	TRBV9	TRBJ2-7	CASSPLRSPLEQYF	TGTGCCAGCAGCCCCCTACGGTCCCCATTGGAGCAGTACTTC
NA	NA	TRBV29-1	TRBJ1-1	CSVPLNTEAFF	TGCAGCGTTCCGCTGAACACTGAAGCTTTCTTT
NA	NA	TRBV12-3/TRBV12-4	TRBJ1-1	CASSDTGPDEAFF	TGTGCCAGCAGTGATACAGGGCCCGATGAAGCTTTCTTT
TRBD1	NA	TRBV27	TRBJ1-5	CASSPLLFGTVGNQPQHF	TGTGCCAGCAGTCCATTGCTATTTGGGACAGTAGGAAATCAGCCCCAGCATTTT
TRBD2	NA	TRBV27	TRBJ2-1	CASRVGGSSYNEQFF	TGTGCCAGCAGAGTAGGCGGGAGCTCCTACAATGAGCAGTTCTTC
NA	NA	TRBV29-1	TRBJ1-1	CSVGFEGSAAFF	TGCAGCGTTGGGTTTGAAGGGTCTGCAGCTTTCTTT
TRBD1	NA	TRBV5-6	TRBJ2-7	CASSSGGQGSYEQYF	TGTGCCAGCAGCTCCGGCGGACAGGGGTCCTACGAGCAGTACTTC
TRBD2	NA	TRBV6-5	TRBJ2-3	CASSTSGRRRDITDTQYF	TGTGCCAGCAGTACTAGCGGGAGGAGGCGAGATATCACAGATACGCAGTATTTT
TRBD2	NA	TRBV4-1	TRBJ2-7	CASSQDLQGTSGRSEQYF	TGCGCCAGCAGCCAAGACCTTCAAGGGACTAGCGGGAGATCCGAGCAGTACTTC
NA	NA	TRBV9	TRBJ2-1	CASSHIQDEQFF	TGTGCCAGCAGCCACATCCAAGATGAGCAGTTCTTC
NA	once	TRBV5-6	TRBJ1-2	CASSRDRNYGYTF	TGTGCCAGCAGCCGAGACAGAAACTATGGCTACACCTTC
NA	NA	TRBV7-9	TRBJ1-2	CASSFGSPNYGYTF	TGTGCCAGCAGCTTCGGTTCACCCAACTATGGCTACACCTTC
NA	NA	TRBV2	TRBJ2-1	CASSELVNSNSYNEQFF	TGTGCCAGCAGTGAATTGGTAAACTCTAACTCCTACAATGAGCAGTTCTTC
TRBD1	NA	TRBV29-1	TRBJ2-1	CSARSPNGQGYNEQFF	TGCAGCGCGAGGTCCCCAAACGGACAGGGTTACAATGAGCAGTTCTTC
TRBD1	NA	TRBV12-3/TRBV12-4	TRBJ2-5	CASRQGAWETQYF	TGTGCCAGCAGACAGGGGGCATGGGAGACCCAGTACTTC
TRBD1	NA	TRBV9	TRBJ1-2	CASRDSLGQLNYGYTF	TGTGCCAGCAGGGATAGCTTGGGACAGCTAAACTATGGCTACACCTTC
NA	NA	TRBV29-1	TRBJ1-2	CSVESGDSYGYTF	TGCAGCGTTGAGTCCGGGGATTCCTATGGCTACACCTTC
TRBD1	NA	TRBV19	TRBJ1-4	CASSIDLGQLNEKLFF	TGTGCCAGTAGTATAGATCTGGGACAGCTAAATGAAAAACTGTTTTTT
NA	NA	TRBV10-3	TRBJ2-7	CAIRADSTYEQYF	TGTGCCATCAGGGCTGACTCTACTTACGAGCAGTACTTC
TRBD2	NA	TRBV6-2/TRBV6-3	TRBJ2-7	CASRRRISGGTYEQYF	TGTGCCAGCAGGCGCCGAATTAGCGGGGGAACCTACGAGCAGTACTTC
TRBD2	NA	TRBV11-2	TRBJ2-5	CASAAGEETQYF	TGTGCCTCCGCAGCGGGAGAAGAGACCCAGTACTTC
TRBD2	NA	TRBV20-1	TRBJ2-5	CSAPRPLAGVSETQYF	TGCAGTGCTCCCCGCCCACTAGCGGGAGTGTCAGAGACCCAGTACTTC
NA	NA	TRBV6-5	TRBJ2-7	CASTRGSTYEQYF	TGTGCCAGCACCCGGGGCTCCACCTACGAGCAGTACTTC
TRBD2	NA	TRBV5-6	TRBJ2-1	CASSFGGGNNEQFF	TGTGCCAGCAGCTTCGGGGGAGGGAACAATGAGCAGTTCTTC
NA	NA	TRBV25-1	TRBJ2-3	CASSAWGGGGTDTQYF	TGTGCCAGCAGTGCCTGGGGTGGAGGGGGCACAGATACGCAGTATTTT
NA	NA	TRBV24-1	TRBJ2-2	CATSDLDGGLNTGELFF	TGTGCCACCAGTGATTTGGATGGGGGCTTAAACACCGGGGAGCTGTTTTTT
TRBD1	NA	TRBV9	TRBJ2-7	CASSAGTGLTYEQYF	TGTGCCAGCAGCGCCGGGACAGGGTTAACCTACGAGCAGTACTTC